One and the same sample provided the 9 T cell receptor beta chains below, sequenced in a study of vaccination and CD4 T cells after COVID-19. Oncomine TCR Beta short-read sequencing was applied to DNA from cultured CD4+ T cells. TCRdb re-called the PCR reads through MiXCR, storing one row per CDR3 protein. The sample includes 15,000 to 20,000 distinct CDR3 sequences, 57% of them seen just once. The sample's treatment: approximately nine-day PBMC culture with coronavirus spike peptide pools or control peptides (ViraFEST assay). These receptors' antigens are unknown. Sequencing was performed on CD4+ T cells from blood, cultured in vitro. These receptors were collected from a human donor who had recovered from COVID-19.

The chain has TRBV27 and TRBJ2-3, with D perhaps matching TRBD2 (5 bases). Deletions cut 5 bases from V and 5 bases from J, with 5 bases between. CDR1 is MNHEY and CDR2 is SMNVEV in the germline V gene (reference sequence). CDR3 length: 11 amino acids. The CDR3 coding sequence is TGTGCCAGCAGTGGGAGAGATACGCAGTATTTT. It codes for CASSGRDTQYF.

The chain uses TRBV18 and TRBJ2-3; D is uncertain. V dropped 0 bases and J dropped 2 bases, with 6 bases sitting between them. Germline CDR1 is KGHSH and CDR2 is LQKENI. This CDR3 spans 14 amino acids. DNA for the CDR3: TGTGCCAGCTCACCACCTAGCTCCACAGATACGCAGTATTTT. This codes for CASSPPSSTDTQYF.

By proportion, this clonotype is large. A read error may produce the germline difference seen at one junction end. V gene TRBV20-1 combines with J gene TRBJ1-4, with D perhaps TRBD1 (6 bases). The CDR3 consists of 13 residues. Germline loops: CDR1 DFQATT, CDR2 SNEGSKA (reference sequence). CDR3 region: CSARMGAGEKLFF. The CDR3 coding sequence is TGCAGCGCTAGAATGGGGGCCGGAGAAAAACTGTTTTTT.

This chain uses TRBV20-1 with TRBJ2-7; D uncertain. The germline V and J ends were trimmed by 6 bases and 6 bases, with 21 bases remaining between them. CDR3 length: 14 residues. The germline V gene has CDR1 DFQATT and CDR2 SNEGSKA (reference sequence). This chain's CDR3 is CSALGPLSVLEQYF. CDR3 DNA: TGCAGTGCATTGGGCCCCCTCTCTGTTCTCGAGCAGTACTTC.

CDR3 DNA sequence: TGTGCCACCAGCAGAGGTCAGGTAACCACAGATACGCAGTATTTT. As protein: CATSRGQVTTDTQYF. This chain links TRBV15 with TRBJ2-3; D gene unclear. Germline V gene sequence: CDR1 LNHNV, CDR2 YYDKDF (reference sequence). V was cut by 1 base and J by 2 bases, with 10 bases left in between. The CDR3 length is 15 residues.

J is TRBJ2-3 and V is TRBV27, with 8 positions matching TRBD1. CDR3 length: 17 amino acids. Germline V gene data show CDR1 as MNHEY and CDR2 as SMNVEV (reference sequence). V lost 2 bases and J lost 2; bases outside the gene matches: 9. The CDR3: CASSLSGRQGATDTQYF. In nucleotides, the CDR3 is TGTGCCAGCAGTTTAAGCGGCAGGCAGGGGGCCACAGATACGCAGTATTTT.

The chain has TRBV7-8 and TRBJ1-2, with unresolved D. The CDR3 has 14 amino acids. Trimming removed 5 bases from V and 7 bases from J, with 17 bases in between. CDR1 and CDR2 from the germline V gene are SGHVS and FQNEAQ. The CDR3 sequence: CASSLFQDHGGYTF. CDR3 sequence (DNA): TGTGCCAGCAGCCTGTTCCAGGATCATGGTGGCTACACCTTC.

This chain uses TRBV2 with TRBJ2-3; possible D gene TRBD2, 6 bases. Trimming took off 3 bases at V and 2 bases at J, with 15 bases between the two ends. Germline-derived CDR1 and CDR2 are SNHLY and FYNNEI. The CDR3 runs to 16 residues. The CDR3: CASSDNSGPTTDTQYF. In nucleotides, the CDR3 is TGTGCCAGCAGTGATAATAGCGGACCAACCACAGATACGCAGTATTTT.

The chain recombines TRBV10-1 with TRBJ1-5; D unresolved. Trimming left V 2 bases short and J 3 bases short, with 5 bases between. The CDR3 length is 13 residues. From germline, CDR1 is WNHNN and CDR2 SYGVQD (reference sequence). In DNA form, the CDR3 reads TGCGCCAGCAGTGAGACATTCAATCAGCCCCAGCATTTT. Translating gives CASSETFNQPQHF.